The 5 T cell receptor beta chains below come from one sample, sequenced in a study of control samples from healthy donors and cancer patients. Here immunoSEQ multiplex PCR was the method, and the copy in TCRdb shows in-frame clones only, minus some. The data show 60,000 to 95,000 clones, roughly nine tenths seen once. Sequences were obtained from PBMCs. These receptors were taken from a woman aged 45-65 years with colorectal cancer.

The chain couples TRBV5-4 to TRBJ2-2; the D gene could be TRBD1 or TRBD2 (5 bases each). Germline V gene lookup returns CDR1 SGHNT and CDR2 YYREEE (reference sequence). The CDR3 has 15 residues. The V end lost 4 bases, the J end lost 0 bases, and 10 bases lay between the germline ends. This CDR3 is CASSTGPANTGELFF. For the CDR3, the DNA is TGTGCCAGCAGCACGGGACCCGCGAACACCGGGGAGCTGTTTTTT. The complete variable domain, with remaining parts taken from reference TRBV5-4 and TRBJ2-2, reads ETGVTQSPTHLIKTRGQQVTLRCSSQSGHNTVSWYQQALGQGPQFIFQYYREEENGRGNFPPRFSGLQFPNYSSELNVNALELDDSALYLCASSTGPANTGELFFGEGSRLTVL.

The rearrangement uses TRBV6-5 and TRBJ1-2, with TRBD1 matching over 10 bases. J was trimmed by 10 bases and V by 6 bases; bases with no gene match: 11. This CDR3 spans 14 amino acids. CDR1 is MNHEY, CDR2 SVGAGI, per germline. The CDR3 spells CASSPVGGQGIYTF. CDR3 nucleotides: TGTGCCAGCAGCCCCGTGGGGGGACAGGGGATCTACACCTTC.

The chain combines TRBV5-1 with TRBJ2-5; D gene uncertain. This CDR3 has 9 amino acids. V lost 9 bases, J lost 3 bases, and 3 bases lay in between. The V gene's germline CDR1 is SGHRS and CDR2 YFSETQ. As DNA, the CDR3 is TGCGCCACTAAAGAGACCCAGTACTTC. Its protein product is CATKETQYF.

This chain links TRBV28 with TRBJ2-2; possible D gene TRBD2, 6 bases. The CDR3 has 14 amino acids. The V and J ends lost 8 bases and 1 base respectively, with 11 bases between them. CDR1 and CDR2 (germline): MDHEN, SYDVKM. CDR3 in DNA: TGTGCCAGCCGGCAGGGAGGGAACACCGGGGAGCTGTTTTTT. Amino acids: CASRQGGNTGELFF.

This chain links TRBV6-1 with TRBJ2-5, with D possibly being TRBD1 (6 bases). This CDR3 has 15 amino acids. Germline CDR1 reads MNHNS; CDR2 reads SASEGT. Trimming removed 0 bases at V and 2 bases at J, with 10 bases between. CDR3 in DNA: TGTGCCAGCAGTGAAGCGGGGGCAGGGCAAGAGACCCAGTACTTC. It translates to CASSEAGAGQETQYF.